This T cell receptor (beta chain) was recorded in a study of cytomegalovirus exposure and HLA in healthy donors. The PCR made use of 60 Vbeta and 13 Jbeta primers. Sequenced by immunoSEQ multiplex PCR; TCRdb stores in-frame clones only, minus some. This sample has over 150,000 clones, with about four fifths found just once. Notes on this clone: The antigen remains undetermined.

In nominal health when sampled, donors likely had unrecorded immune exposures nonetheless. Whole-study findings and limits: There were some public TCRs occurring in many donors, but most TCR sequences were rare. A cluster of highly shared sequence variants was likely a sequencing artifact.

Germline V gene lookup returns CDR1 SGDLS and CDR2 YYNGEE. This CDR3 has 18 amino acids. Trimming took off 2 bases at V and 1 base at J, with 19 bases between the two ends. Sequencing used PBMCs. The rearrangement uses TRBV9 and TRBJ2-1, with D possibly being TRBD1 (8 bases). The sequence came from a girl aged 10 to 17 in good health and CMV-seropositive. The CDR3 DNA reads TGTGCCAGCAGCGTTCAGTGGGACAGGCGGGAGTCCTACAATGAGCAGTTCTTC. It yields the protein CASSVQWDRRESYNEQFF.